The clone carrying this T cell receptor beta chain was counted between two and nine times. CDR3 size: 19 residues. This sample was taken from a study of control samples from healthy donors and cancer patients. The data were produced by immunoSEQ multiplex PCR, yet TCRdb's version contains in-frame clones alone and is incomplete. Among tens of thousands of clones, roughly 86% were seen once, and the ten largest hold about an eighth. The chain recombines TRBV21-1 with TRBJ2-3; TRBD2 is taken as the D call from the table, unchecked against the DNA. TRBV21-1 is a known pseudogene. Sample: PBMCs. The receptor was derived from a woman aged 55-69 years with lung cancer. CDR3 coding DNA: TGTGCCAGCAGCCCTGGGACTAGCGGGAGGGCCCTCGGGGCAGATACGCAGTATTTT. It specifies CASSPGTSGRALGADTQYF.